The next 18 T cell receptor beta chains were all read from a single sample in a study of blood T cells in healthy people across ages. A second roughly 6 to 12 cycle PCR used barcoded and J-beta primers. TCRdb analysed the 5' RACE reads with MiXCR anew, one entry per CDR3 protein. This sample has 850,000 to 950,000 distinct CDR3 sequences; more than 25% occur once, and the top ten carry around a sixth. Sequenced: blood. The receptor set was obtained from a woman older than 75 in good health.

This clonotype has only a few counts. The chain carries TRBV5-6 and TRBJ1-2, with 7 bases lining up with TRBD1. The CDR3 consists of 16 residues. CDR1 and CDR2 (germline): SGHDT, YYEEEE. V lost 1 base, J lost 7 bases, and 13 bases stayed unmatched. The CDR3: CASSLTPRTGVFGYTF. CDR3 bases: TGTGCCAGCAGCTTGACCCCACGAACAGGGGTTTTTGGCTACACCTTC.

In the case of this clonotype: At one of its ends the junction is not consistent with the germline gene, which may arise from a read error. The chain recombines TRBV14 with TRBJ1-2; weak D call: TRBD1 (5 bases). Germline V gives CDR1 SGHDN, CDR2 FVKESK. The CDR3 is 15 residues long. The DNA for the CDR3 is TGTGCCAGCAGCCAAAGGGCAGGGAGTAACTATGACTACACCTTC. Translation gives CASSQRAGSNYDYTF.

The chain combines TRBV7-6 with TRBJ2-3; D unclear. This CDR3 contains 15 residues. CDR1 and CDR2 (germline): SGHVS, FNYEAQ. Trimming left V 5 bases short and J 0 bases short, with 12 bases between. The CDR3 reads CASSKGISSTDTQYF. The CDR3 DNA is TGTGCCAGCAGCAAGGGTATCTCTAGCACAGATACGCAGTATTTT.

This clonotype was observed many times. This chain joins TRBV2 and TRBJ2-1, with 15 positions matching TRBD2. This CDR3 spans 16 amino acids. The V and J ends lost 6 bases and 3 bases, in that order; junction bases with no gene match: 3. Germline lookup yields CDR1 SNHLY and CDR2 FYNNEI. The CDR3: CASSGTSGGNYNEQFF. The CDR3 DNA follows: TGTGCCAGCAGCGGGACTAGCGGGGGGAACTACAATGAGCAGTTCTTC.

This clonotype was seen a few times. J is TRBJ1-1 and V is TRBV7-9; 7 nucleotides align to TRBD1. Germline CDR1 SEHNR, CDR2 FQNEAQ (reference sequence). V trimming: 6 bases; J trimming: 8 bases; junction bases outside the gene matches: 3. The CDR3 has 11 amino acids. This chain's CDR3 is CASSPQGEAFF. CDR3 nucleotide sequence: TGTGCCAGCAGTCCACAGGGGGAAGCTTTCTTT.

The rearrangement links TRBV2 to TRBJ1-5; 9 nucleotides agree with TRBD1. V gave up 6 bases and J gave up 1 base; unmatched junction bases: 4. There are 15 residues in the CDR3. The germline CDR1 and CDR2 sequences are SNHLY and FYNNEI. CDR3 nucleotide sequence: TGTGCCAGCAGCTGGACAGGGGAAAGCAATCAGCCCCAGCATTTT. Translated, it gives CASSWTGESNQPQHF.

The chain links TRBV20-1 to TRBJ1-5; 7 nucleotides match TRBD1. Germline lookup yields CDR1 DFQATT and CDR2 SNEGSKA (reference sequence). The length of the CDR3 is 15 residues. The V gene end was trimmed by 0 bases and the J gene end by 3 bases; junction bases not matched to a gene: 5. The CDR3 nucleotides read TGCAGTGCTAGAGACCTAGGACAGGACAATCAGCCCCAGCATTTT. Protein sequence: CSARDLGQDNQPQHF.

This chain uses TRBV7-2 with TRBJ1-2, with D unresolved. Germline V gene lookup returns CDR1 SGHTA and CDR2 FQGNSA. Trimming removed 5 bases from V and 7 bases from J, with 14 bases in between. The CDR3 has 13 amino acids. The CDR3 is CTSSPGGSLGYTF. CDR3 coding DNA: TGTACCAGCAGCCCTGGAGGGTCCCTTGGCTACACCTTC.

As concerns this clonotype: Being one base from a much bigger clone, this may be a read error. V gene TRBV7-2 combines with J gene TRBJ2-5, with D unresolved. From germline, CDR1 is SGHTA and CDR2 FQGNSA. This CDR3 comprises 14 residues. V shed 5 bases and J shed 5 bases, with 15 bases lying between them. The CDR3 is CASSELGFWETQYF. DNA of the CDR3: TGTGCCAGCAGCGAGCTGGGCTTCTGGGAGACCCAGTACTTC.

The V gene is TRBV29-1, the J gene TRBJ2-1; 8 nucleotides line up with TRBD1. The CDR3 contains 14 residues. The junction had 6 bases not matched to a gene; V was cut back by 4 bases and J by 4 bases. The germline CDR1 and CDR2 sequences are SQVTM and ANQGSEA. CDR3 bases: TGCAGCGTTGCGGACAGGGTGGATTACAATGAGCAGTTCTTC. It is translated as CSVADRVDYNEQFF.

Many counts were recorded for this clonotype. The chain carries TRBV6-2 or TRBV6-3 and TRBJ2-3; D is possibly TRBD1 or TRBD2 (5 bases each). V lost 5 bases and J 3 bases, leaving 12 bases between the germline ends. This CDR3 contains 14 residues. CDR1 and CDR2 (germline): MNHEY, SVGEGT. The CDR3 DNA reads TGTGCCAGCAGTCCCTCCAGGGAGACAGATACGCAGTATTTT. This encodes CASSPSRETDTQYF.

In the case of this clonotype: A much bigger clone sits one base away, suggesting this may be a read error. J is TRBJ2-6 and V is TRBV11-2; 10 nucleotides agree with TRBD1. The CDR3 length is 14 residues. CDR1 is SGHAT, CDR2 FQNNGV, per germline. CDR3 sequence reads: CASSGGTGVNVLTF. As DNA, the CDR3 is TGTGCCAGCAGCGGTGGGACAGGGGTCAACGTCCTGACTTTC.

The sample holds a few counts of this clonotype. The chain links TRBV9 to TRBJ2-5, with 7 bases aligning to TRBD2. The CDR3 is made up of 14 amino acids. Looked up from germline, CDR1 is SGDLS and CDR2 is YYNGEE. V lost 3 bases, J lost 9 bases, and 11 bases stayed unmatched. CDR3: CASSAPGGLVAQYF. For the CDR3, the DNA is TGTGCCAGCAGCGCCCCGGGGGGATTGGTGGCCCAGTACTTC.

This clonotype was detected ten times or more. The DNA of the CDR3 is TGCGCCAGCAGCGCTACGGCAGGGGCCGGGAATGAGCAGTTCTTC. This codes for CASSATAGAGNEQFF. The chain uses TRBV5-1 and TRBJ2-1, with a possible D match to TRBD1 (6 bases). Germline V gene lookup returns CDR1 SGHRS and CDR2 YFSETQ. Trimming left V 4 bases short and J 7 bases short, with 18 bases between. The CDR3 has 15 residues.

The V gene is TRBV6-5, the J gene TRBJ2-7, with a possible D match to TRBD1 (6 bases). The V end lost 0 bases, the J end lost 5 bases, and 14 bases lay between the germline ends. This CDR3 region has 15 residues. Germline CDR1 MNHEY, CDR2 SVGAGI. The CDR3 reads CASSYSGQGRHEQYF. CDR3 nucleotide sequence: TGTGCCAGCAGTTACTCGGGCCAGGGGCGGCACGAGCAGTACTTC.

A single count supports this clonotype. This chain joins TRBV20-1 and TRBJ2-5; TRBD1 agrees at 10 bases. The germline CDR1 and CDR2 sequences are DFQATT and SNEGSKA (reference sequence). The CDR3 extends over 14 amino acids. Germline trimming cut 3 bases from V and 5 bases from J; bases unmatched to any gene: 6. CDR3 amino acids: CSASFDRGLETQYF. CDR3 bases: TGCAGTGCTAGTTTCGACAGGGGGCTGGAGACCCAGTACTTC.

A note on this clonotype: The junction shows a germline mismatch at one end, possibly a read error. J is TRBJ1-1 and V is TRBV10-2; D gene unclear. Germline V lookup: CDR1 WSHSY, CDR2 SAAADI. The CDR3 loop spans 13 amino acids. The CDR3 region has the DNA TGCGCCAGCACACAGACACAGAACACTGAAGCTTCCTTT. This sequence encodes CASTQTQNTEASF.

A remark on this clonotype: An end of the junction does not agree with germline; a read error may underlie this. The chain carries TRBV7-9 and TRBJ1-2; no clear D. CDR1 and CDR2 from the germline V gene are SEHNR and FQNEAQ (reference sequence). CDR3 size: 15 residues. The CDR3 spells CASRKPSGQANGCTF. CDR3 coding DNA: TGTGCCAGCCGAAAACCATCCGGGCAGGCGAATGGCTGCACCTTC.